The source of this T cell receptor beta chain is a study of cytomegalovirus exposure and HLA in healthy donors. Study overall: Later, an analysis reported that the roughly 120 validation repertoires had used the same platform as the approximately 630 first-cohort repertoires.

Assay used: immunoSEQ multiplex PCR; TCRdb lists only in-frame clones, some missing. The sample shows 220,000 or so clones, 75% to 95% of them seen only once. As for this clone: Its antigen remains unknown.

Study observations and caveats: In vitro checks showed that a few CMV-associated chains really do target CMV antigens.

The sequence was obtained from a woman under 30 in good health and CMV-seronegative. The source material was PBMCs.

Here the CDR3 reads CASSTRAGRSYEQYF. As DNA, the CDR3 is TGTGCCAGCAGTACACGAGCGGGCCGCTCCTACGAGCAGTACTTC. The chain combines TRBV27 with TRBJ2-7, with a possible D match to TRBD2 (6 bases). The CDR3 runs 15 residues. The V and J ends lost 5 bases and 0 bases respectively, with 14 bases between them. Germline CDR1 reads MNHEY; CDR2 reads SMNVEV (reference sequence).